Listed below are T cell receptor beta chains from one sample, sequenced in a study of blood T cell repertoires in COVID-19. Here immunoSEQ multiplex PCR was the method, and the copy in TCRdb shows in-frame clones only, minus some. The table records about 40,000 clones, approximately 84% of them present only once. The specimen sequenced was peripheral blood. These receptors were collected from a human donor in a cohort sampled during active COVID-19. CDR3s include the opening cysteine and the closing phenylalanine or tryptophan. A D gene is named only where the DNA matches it firmly. Size values are once, few and many counts, or a class for expanded clones, and some rows have none.

V: TRBV18; J: TRBJ1-6; D: NA; size: NA; length: 14; DNA: TGTGCCAGCTCACCAGCAGGGGTCAGTTCACCCCTCCACTTT; CDR3: CASSPAGVSSPLHF
V: TRBV7-2; J: TRBJ2-1; D: TRBD1; size: NA; length: 15; DNA: TGTGCCAGCAGCTTAGAACAGGGGGCTTACAATGAGCAGTTCTTC; CDR3: CASSLEQGAYNEQFF
V: TRBV19; J: TRBJ2-7; D: TRBD1; size: NA; length: 13; DNA: TGTGCCAGTTCCGGGACAGGGTCCTACGAGCAGTACTTC; CDR3: CASSGTGSYEQYF
V: TRBV4-2; J: TRBJ1-6; D: NA; size: few; length: 15; DNA: TGTGCCAGCAGCCAGGCCGCTGACAGGAATTCACCCCTCCACTTT; CDR3: CASSQAADRNSPLHF
V: TRBV6-6; J: TRBJ2-2; D: TRBD1; size: NA; length: 15; DNA: TGTGCCAGCAGCGGTACAGGGGGAAGCACCGGGGAGCTGTTTTTT; CDR3: CASSGTGGSTGELFF
V: TRBV6-1; J: TRBJ1-3; D: NA; size: medium-sized; length: 15; DNA: TGTGCCAGCAGTGAAGACAGAAACTCTGGAAACACCATATATTTT; CDR3: CASSEDRNSGNTIYF
V: TRBV5-4; J: TRBJ2-5; D: TRBD2; size: NA; length: 15; DNA: TGTGCCAGCAGGGCTAGCGGGGGGGCGGAAGAGACCCAGTACTTC; CDR3: CASRASGGAEETQYF
V: TRBV19; J: TRBJ2-2; D: NA; size: NA; length: 15; DNA: TGTGCCAGTAGTGCAAGGGGTACCGACACCGGGGAGCTGTTTTTT; CDR3: CASSARGTDTGELFF
V: TRBV11-1; J: TRBJ2-1; D: NA; size: NA; length: 14; DNA: TGTGCCAGCAGTTTCGGGGTGCCCTACAATGAGCAGTTCTTC; CDR3: CASSFGVPYNEQFF
V: TRBV3-1/TRBV3-2; J: TRBJ1-2; D: NA; size: many; length: 15; DNA: TGTGCCAGCAGCCTTTTCGGGGGGGGTAGCTATGGCTACACCTTC; CDR3: CASSLFGGGSYGYTF
V: TRBV6-6; J: TRBJ1-1; D: TRBD1; size: NA; length: 16; DNA: TGTGCCAGCAGGCCACAGGGGTCAACCGCGAACACTGAAGCTTTCTTT; CDR3: CASRPQGSTANTEAFF
V: TRBV7-3; J: TRBJ2-1; D: NA; size: NA; length: 17; DNA: TGTGCCAGCAGCTCCCGTCCCGGGGGGCTTGGCTACAATGAGCAGTTCTTC; CDR3: CASSSRPGGLGYNEQFF
V: TRBV7-2; J: TRBJ1-4; D: NA; size: NA; length: 14; DNA: TGTGCCAGCAGCTGGGGGCAGGGTTATGAAAAACTGTTTTTT; CDR3: CASSWGQGYEKLFF
V: TRBV5-4; J: TRBJ2-7; D: TRBD2; size: NA; length: 16; DNA: TGTGCCAGCAGCTTGGCGGTAGCGGGGGGTATCTACGAGCAGTACTTC; CDR3: CASSLAVAGGIYEQYF
V: TRBV11-1; J: TRBJ2-5; D: TRBD1; size: once; length: 16; DNA: TGTGCCAGCAGCTTAGGGACAGGGGATCTCGGGGAGACCCAGTACTTC; CDR3: CASSLGTGDLGETQYF
V: TRBV2; J: TRBJ2-1; D: NA; size: NA; length: 12; DNA: TGTGCCAGCAGTAGGGACTCGGGCGAGCAGTTCTTC; CDR3: CASSRDSGEQFF
V: TRBV5-1; J: TRBJ2-5; D: NA; size: NA; length: 15; DNA: TGCGCCAGCAGCTATGACAGACCGTTAAAAGAGACCCAGTACTTC; CDR3: CASSYDRPLKETQYF
V: TRBV2; J: TRBJ2-7; D: NA; size: NA; length: 12; DNA: TGTGCCAGCAGTCGAGGGAACTACGAGCAGTACTTC; CDR3: CASSRGNYEQYF
V: TRBV5-1; J: TRBJ2-5; D: TRBD2; size: NA; length: 15; DNA: TGCGCCAGCAGCGACGGGACTAGCGGGGGCGAGACCCAGTACTTC; CDR3: CASSDGTSGGETQYF
V: TRBV12-3/TRBV12-4; J: TRBJ2-3; D: NA; size: NA; length: 11; DNA: TGTGCCAGCAGTCCCCGGGGTACGCAGTATTTT; CDR3: CASSPRGTQYF
V: TRBV5-6; J: TRBJ1-2; D: NA; size: NA; length: 13; DNA: TGTGTCAGCAGCTTGACGGAGAACTATGGCTACACCTTC; CDR3: CVSSLTENYGYTF
V: TRBV6-5; J: TRBJ2-7; D: TRBD1; size: NA; length: 16; DNA: TGTGCCAGCAGTTATGATAGGAGACAGGGTGTCTACGAGCAGTACTTC; CDR3: CASSYDRRQGVYEQYF
V: TRBV5-1; J: TRBJ2-7; D: NA; size: few; length: 15; DNA: TGCGCCAGCAGCTTGGCGGCAGGGGGGATCTACGAGCAGTACTTC; CDR3: CASSLAAGGIYEQYF
V: TRBV6-5; J: TRBJ2-5; D: TRBD2; size: NA; length: 12; DNA: TGTGCCAGCCAAGCGGGGTCTGAGACCCAGTACTTC; CDR3: CASQAGSETQYF
V: TRBV18; J: TRBJ1-3; D: NA; size: NA; length: 16; DNA: TGTGCCAGCTCACCTCTCGACAGTGGCTCTGGAAACACCATATATTTT; CDR3: CASSPLDSGSGNTIYF
V: TRBV11-2; J: TRBJ2-3; D: TRBD2; size: NA; length: 16; DNA: TGTGCCAGCAGCTTATTGGCTAGCGGGGGCGCAGATACGCAGTATTTT; CDR3: CASSLLASGGADTQYF
V: TRBV9; J: TRBJ2-1; D: TRBD1; size: NA; length: 14; DNA: TGTGCCAGCAGCGCCCCAGGGGGTTCCAATGAGCAGTTCTTC; CDR3: CASSAPGGSNEQFF
V: TRBV18; J: TRBJ1-4; D: NA; size: NA; length: 12; DNA: TGTGCCAGCTCACTACTAGACCGAAAACTGTTTTTT; CDR3: CASSLLDRKLFF
V: TRBV14; J: TRBJ2-1; D: TRBD2; size: NA; length: 16; DNA: TGTGCCAGCAGTCGACTCGGGGGGGCCTCCTACAATGAGCAGTTCTTC; CDR3: CASSRLGGASYNEQFF
V: TRBV7-8; J: TRBJ2-7; D: TRBD1; size: NA; length: 16; DNA: TGTGCCAGCAGCGGTGGGGGGACAGGAGCCTCCTACGAGCAGTACTTC; CDR3: CASSGGGTGASYEQYF
V: TRBV21-1; J: TRBJ2-1; D: NA; size: NA; length: 19; DNA: TGTGCCAGCAGCAAATTTGGGGGGACTAGCGGAACCACCTACAATGAGCAGTTCTTC; CDR3: CASSKFGGTSGTTYNEQFF
V: TRBV5-6; J: TRBJ2-5; D: TRBD2; size: NA; length: 14; DNA: TGTGCCAGCAGCGGGCGAGCGGGGGAAGAGACCCAGTACTTC; CDR3: CASSGRAGEETQYF